The text below deals with one T cell receptor (beta chain). These data come from a study of blood T cell repertoires in COVID-19. The wider study: Spain, Italy and the United States supplied samples that represented acute and convalescent COVID-19. The analysed material was cDNA or gDNA that came from T cells, B-cell-depleted T cells, or PBMCs.

Trimming cost V 3 bases and J 10 bases; bases outside gene matches: 14. This CDR3 has 15 amino acids. Germline V lookup: CDR1 DFQATT, CDR2 SNEGSKA (reference sequence). In the study's own analysis: It was from reference gene primer amplification that nucleated cell counts were estimated. Profiling relied on immunoSEQ multiplex PCR, and the TCRdb table lists in-frame clones only, not all of them. That table gives V, J and clone size, and the DNA gave D and trimming. Of roughly 200,000 clones in the sample, about three quarters are singletons; the top ten hold around 6%. The chain uses TRBV20-1 and TRBJ2-1; 8 nucleotides line up with TRBD2. The TCR originated in a woman in her sixties or seventies with acute or convalescent COVID-19. Sequencing was done on a sample of peripheral blood. The DNA for the CDR3 is TGCAGTGCTAGTGTACCGGGTTATGCGGGAGGCGAGCAGTTCTTC. It is translated as CSASVPGYAGGEQFF.